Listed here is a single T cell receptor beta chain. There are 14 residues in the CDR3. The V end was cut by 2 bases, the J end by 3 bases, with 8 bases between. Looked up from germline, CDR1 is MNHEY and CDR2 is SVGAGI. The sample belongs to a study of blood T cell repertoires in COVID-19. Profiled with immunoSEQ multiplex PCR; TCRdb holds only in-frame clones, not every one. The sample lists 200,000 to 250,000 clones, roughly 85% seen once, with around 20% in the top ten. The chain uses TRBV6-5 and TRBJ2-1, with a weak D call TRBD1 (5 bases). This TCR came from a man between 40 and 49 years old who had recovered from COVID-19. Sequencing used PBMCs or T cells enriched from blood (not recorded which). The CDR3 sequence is CASSYRGDYNEQFF. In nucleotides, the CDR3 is TGTGCCAGCAGTTACAGGGGCGACTACAATGAGCAGTTCTTC.